This record covers a single T cell receptor beta chain. This record comes from a study of cytomegalovirus exposure and HLA in healthy donors. PCR was performed using 60 Vbeta and 13 Jbeta primers. The assay was immunoSEQ multiplex PCR, and TCRdb's table has in-frame clones only and misses some. Of some 160,000 clones in the sample, about four fifths were seen once. Trimming shortened V by 6 bases and J by 0 bases, and 8 bases separated the two germline ends. The CDR3 sequence is 13 residues long. Germline V gene lookup returns CDR1 MGHDK and CDR2 SYGVNS. The genes are TRBV25-1 and TRBJ1-1; D is unresolved. The material sequenced was PBMCs. The receptor's source is a woman in her forties or fifties in good health and CMV-seronegative. The CDR3 protein is CASRGSMNTEAFF. CDR3 DNA sequence: TGTGCCAGCAGGGGCAGCATGAACACTGAAGCTTTCTTT.